The present entry profiles one T cell receptor (beta chain) with its context. Its cognate antigen is unknown. The data were obtained in a study of radiotherapy plus CTLA-4 blockade in lung cancer. About the study: Among all patients, approximately 18% showed objective responses, while roughly 31% had disease control.

Notes on the study in general: Clones derived from tumor TCRs expanded in blood after radiotherapy plus ipilimumab.

TCRdb keeps only in-frame clones here, not all; method: immunoSEQ multiplex PCR. The data hold about 80,000 clones, with roughly 86% observed a single time. The sequencing used peripheral blood, collected from a patient treated with radiotherapy plus ipilimumab. This receptor was taken from a human donor with non-small cell lung cancer who had a partial response to radiotherapy plus ipilimumab.

The CDR3 loop reads CASREIINSPLHF. CDR3 DNA: TGTGCCAGCAGGGAAATTATTAATTCACCCCTCCACTTT. The chain recombines TRBV6-1 with TRBJ1-6; D is ambiguous. The CDR3 runs to 13 residues. CDR1 and CDR2 (germline): MNHNS, SASEGT. The ends were cut back, 6 bases at V and 6 bases at J, with 9 bases in the middle.